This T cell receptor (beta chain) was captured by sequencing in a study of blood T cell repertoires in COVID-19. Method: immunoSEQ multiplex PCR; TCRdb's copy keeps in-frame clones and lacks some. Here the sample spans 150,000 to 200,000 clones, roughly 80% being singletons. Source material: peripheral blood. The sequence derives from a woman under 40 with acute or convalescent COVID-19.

The CDR3 bases are TGTGCCAGCAGTTATGGGGTTAGACAGAATAATTCACCCCTCCACTTT. It specifies CASSYGVRQNNSPLHF. The chain has TRBV6-6 and TRBJ1-6; the D gene is possibly TRBD1 (5 bases). V lost 3 bases and J lost 5, with 14 bases in between. CDR1 and CDR2 from the germline V gene are MNHNY and SVGAGI (reference sequence). This CDR3 is built from 16 residues.